The clone carrying this T cell receptor beta chain was seen only once. This entry is derived from a study of blood T cell repertoires in COVID-19. Background on the study: PBMCs, B-cell-depleted T cells, or T cells were the source of the cDNA or gDNA that made up the material.

V shed 2 bases and J 6 bases; nucleotides not matched to a gene: 4. Germline CDR1 reads SGHRS; CDR2 reads YFSETQ. The CDR3 runs 14 residues. The protocol was immunoSEQ multiplex PCR, while the TCRdb copy is restricted to in-frame clones and leaves out a portion. The sample lists 110,000 or so clones, 70% to 80% occurring once. The TCR was taken from a human donor in a cohort sampled during active COVID-19. The genes are TRBV5-1 and TRBJ1-1, with 10 bases fitting TRBD1. The sample taken for sequencing was peripheral blood. DNA for the CDR3: TGCGCCAGCAGCTTCGGACAGGGGGGCGCTGAAGCTTTCTTT. Protein product: CASSFGQGGAEAFF.